This T cell receptor beta chain was observed in a study of early T cells in non-severe SARS-CoV-2 infection. Regarding the study as a whole: CD4 and private specificities were missed by VDJdb matching, which favored anti-spike CD8 responses.

This clonotype has at least ten counts. The target antigen is unknown. Trimming took 7 bases from V and 0 from J, leaving 10 bases between them. Germline loops: CDR1 SQVTM, CDR2 ANQGSEA. The CDR3 length is 13 residues. Researchers tagged individual cDNA molecules with unique molecular identifiers. A single record per CDR3 protein comes from TCRdb applying MiXCR to the 5' RACE reads. The repertoire holds approximately 70,000 distinct CDR3 sequences, with about 13% as singletons. The chain has TRBV29-1 and TRBJ1-5, with D perhaps matching TRBD1 (6 bases). This sequence originates from an adult who was a healthcare worker with PCR-confirmed SARS-CoV-2 infection or an uninfected control (not recorded which). The sequenced sample consisted of whole blood. In DNA, the CDR3 is TGCAGCGCTTCAGGGGATAGCAATCAGCCCCAGCATTTT. This translates into CSASGDSNQPQHF.